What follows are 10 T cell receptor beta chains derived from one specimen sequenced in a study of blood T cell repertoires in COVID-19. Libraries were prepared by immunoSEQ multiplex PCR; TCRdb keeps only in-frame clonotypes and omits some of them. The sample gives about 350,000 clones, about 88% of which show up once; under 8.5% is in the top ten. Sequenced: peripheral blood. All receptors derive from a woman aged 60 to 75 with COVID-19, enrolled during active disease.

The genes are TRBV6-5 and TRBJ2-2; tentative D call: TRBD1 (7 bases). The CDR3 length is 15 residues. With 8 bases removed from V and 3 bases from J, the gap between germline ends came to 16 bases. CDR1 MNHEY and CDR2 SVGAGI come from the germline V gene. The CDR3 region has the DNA TGTGCCAGCCGTCTAGCGCAGGGGGACACCGGGGAGCTGTTTTTT. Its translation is CASRLAQGDTGELFF.

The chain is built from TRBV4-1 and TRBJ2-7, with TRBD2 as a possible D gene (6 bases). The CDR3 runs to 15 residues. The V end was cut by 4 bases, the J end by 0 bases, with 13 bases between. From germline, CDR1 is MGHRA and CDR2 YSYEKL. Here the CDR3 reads CASSPGLLSSYEQYF. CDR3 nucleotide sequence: TGCGCCAGCAGCCCGGGACTCCTGTCCTCCTACGAGCAGTACTTC.

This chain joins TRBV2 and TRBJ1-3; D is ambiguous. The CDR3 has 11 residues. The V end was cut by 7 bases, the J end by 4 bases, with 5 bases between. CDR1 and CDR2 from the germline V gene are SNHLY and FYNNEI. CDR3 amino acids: CASTEGNTIYF. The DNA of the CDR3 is TGTGCCAGCACGGAGGGAAACACCATATATTTT.

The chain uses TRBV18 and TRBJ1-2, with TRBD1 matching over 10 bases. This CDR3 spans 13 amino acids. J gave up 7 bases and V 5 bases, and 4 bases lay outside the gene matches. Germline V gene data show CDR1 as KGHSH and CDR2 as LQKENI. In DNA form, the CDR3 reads TGTGCCAGCTCAACGGGACAGGGGTTTGGCTACACCTTC. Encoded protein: CASSTGQGFGYTF. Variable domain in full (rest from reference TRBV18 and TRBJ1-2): NAGVMQNPRHLVRRRGQEARLRCSPMKGHSHVYWYRQLPEEGLKFMVYLQKENIIDESGMPKERFSAEFPKEGPSILRIQQVVRGDSAAYFCASSTGQGFGYTFGSGTRLTVV.

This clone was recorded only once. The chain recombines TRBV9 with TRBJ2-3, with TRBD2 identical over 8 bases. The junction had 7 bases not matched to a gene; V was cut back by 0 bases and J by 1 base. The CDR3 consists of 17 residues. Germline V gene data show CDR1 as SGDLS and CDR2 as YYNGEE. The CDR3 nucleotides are TGTGCCAGCAGCGTAGTTGAGCGGGGGAGTTGCACAGATACGCAGTATTTT. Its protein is CASSVVERGSCTDTQYF.

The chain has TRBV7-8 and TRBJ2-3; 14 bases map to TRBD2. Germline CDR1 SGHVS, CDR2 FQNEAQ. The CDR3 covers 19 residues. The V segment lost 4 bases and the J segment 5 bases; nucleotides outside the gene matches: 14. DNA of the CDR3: TGTGCCAGCAGCTCCGATACCGGGACTAGCGGGGGTATGGGAGATACGCAGTATTTT. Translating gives CASSSDTGTSGGMGDTQYF.

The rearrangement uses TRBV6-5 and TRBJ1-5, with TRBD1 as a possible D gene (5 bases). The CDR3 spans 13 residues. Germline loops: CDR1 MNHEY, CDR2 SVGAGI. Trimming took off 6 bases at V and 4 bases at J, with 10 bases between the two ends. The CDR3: CASRQDNNQPQHF. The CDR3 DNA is TGTGCCAGCAGACAGGATAATAATCAGCCCCAGCATTTT.

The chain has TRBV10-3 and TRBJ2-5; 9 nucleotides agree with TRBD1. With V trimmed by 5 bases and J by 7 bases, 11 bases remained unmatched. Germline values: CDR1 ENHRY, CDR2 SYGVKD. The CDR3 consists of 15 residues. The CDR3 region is CAISPQTGGAGTQYF. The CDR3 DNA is TGTGCCATCAGTCCCCAAACAGGGGGCGCTGGGACCCAGTACTTC.

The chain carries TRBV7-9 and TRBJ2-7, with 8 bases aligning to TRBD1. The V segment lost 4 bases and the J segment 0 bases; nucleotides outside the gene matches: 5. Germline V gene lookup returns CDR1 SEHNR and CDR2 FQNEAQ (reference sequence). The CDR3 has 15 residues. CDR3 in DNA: TGTGCCAGCAGCTCCGGACAGGGAAGCTCCTACGAGCAGTACTTC. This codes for CASSSGQGSSYEQYF.

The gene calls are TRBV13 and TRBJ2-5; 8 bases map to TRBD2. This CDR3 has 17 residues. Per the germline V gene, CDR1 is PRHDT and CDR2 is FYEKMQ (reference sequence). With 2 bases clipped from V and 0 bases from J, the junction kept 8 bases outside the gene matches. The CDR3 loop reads CASSLRVAGLYQETQYF. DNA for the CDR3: TGTGCCAGCAGCTTACGAGTAGCGGGGTTGTACCAAGAGACCCAGTACTTC. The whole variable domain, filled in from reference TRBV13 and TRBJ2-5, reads AAGVIQSPRHLIKEKRETATLKCYPIPRHDTVYWYQQGPGQDPQFLISFYEKMQSDKGSIPDRFSAQQFSDYHSELNMSSLELGDSALYFCASSLRVAGLYQETQYFGPGTRLLVL.